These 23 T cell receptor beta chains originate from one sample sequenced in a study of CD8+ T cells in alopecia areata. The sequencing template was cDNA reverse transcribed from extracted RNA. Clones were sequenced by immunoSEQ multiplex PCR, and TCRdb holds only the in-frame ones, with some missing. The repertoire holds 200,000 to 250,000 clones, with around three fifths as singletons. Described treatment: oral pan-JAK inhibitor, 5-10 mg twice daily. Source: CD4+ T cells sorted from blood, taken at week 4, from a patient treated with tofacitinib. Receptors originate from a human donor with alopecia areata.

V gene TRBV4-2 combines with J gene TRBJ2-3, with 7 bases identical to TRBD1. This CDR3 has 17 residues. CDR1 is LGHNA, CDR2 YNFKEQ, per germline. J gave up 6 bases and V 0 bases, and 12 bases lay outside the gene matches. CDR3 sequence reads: CASSQERNRGVGDTQYF. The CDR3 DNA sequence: TGTGCCAGCAGCCAAGAAAGAAACAGGGGCGTAGGGGATACGCAGTATTTT.

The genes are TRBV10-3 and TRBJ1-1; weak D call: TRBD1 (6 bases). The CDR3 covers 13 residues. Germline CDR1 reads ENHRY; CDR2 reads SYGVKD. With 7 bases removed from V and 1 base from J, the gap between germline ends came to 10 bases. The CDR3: CAITEQGNTEAFF. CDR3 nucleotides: TGTGCCATCACCGAACAGGGGAACACTGAAGCTTTCTTT.

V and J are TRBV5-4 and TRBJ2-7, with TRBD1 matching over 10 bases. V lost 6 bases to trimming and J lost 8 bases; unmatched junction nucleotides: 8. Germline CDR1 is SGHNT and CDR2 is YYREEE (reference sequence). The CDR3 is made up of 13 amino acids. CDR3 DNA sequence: TGTGCCAGCACCTGGGACAGGGGTCGGCAGCAGTACTTC. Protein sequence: CASTWDRGRQQYF.

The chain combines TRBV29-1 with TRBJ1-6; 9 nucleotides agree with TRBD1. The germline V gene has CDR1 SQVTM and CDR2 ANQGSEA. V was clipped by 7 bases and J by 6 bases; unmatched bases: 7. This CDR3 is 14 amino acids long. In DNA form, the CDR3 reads TGCAGCGCCGACCGGGACAGGGTTAATTCACCCCTCCACTTT. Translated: CSADRDRVNSPLHF.

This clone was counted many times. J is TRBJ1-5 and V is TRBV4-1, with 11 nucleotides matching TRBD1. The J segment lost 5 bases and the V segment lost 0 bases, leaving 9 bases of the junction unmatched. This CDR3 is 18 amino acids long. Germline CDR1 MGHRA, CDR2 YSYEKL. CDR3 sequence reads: CASSQDFVDRGQDQPQHF. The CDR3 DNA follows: TGCGCCAGCAGCCAAGATTTTGTGGACAGGGGGCAGGATCAGCCCCAGCATTTT.

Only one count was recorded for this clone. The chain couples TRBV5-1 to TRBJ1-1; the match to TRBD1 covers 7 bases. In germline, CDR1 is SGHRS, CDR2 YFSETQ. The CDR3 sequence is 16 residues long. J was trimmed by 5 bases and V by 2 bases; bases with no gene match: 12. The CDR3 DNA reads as TGCGCCAGCAGCTTTGCCTCACAGGGGAGAAGGACTGAAGCTTTCTTT. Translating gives CASSFASQGRRTEAFF.

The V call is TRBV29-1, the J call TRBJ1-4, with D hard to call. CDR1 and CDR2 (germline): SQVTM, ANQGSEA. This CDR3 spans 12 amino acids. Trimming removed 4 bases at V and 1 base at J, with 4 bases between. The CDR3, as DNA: TGCAGCGTTGGGGGAACTAATGAAAAACTGTTTTTT. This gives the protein CSVGGTNEKLFF.

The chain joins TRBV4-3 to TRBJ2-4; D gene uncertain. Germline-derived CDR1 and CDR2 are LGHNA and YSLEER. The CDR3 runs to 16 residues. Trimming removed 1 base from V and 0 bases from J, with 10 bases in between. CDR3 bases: TGCGCCAGCAGCCAAGCGGATTATGAAGCCAAAAACATTCAGTACTTC. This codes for CASSQADYEAKNIQYF.

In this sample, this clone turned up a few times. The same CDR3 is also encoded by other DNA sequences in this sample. CDR3 residues: CASSSSGGSYNEQFF. DNA of the CDR3: TGCGCCAGCAGCTCTAGCGGGGGGTCCTACAATGAGCAGTTCTTC. The V gene is TRBV5-1, the J gene TRBJ2-1, with 11 bases lining up with TRBD2. V was clipped by 3 bases and J by 1 base; unmatched bases: 0. Germline lookup yields CDR1 SGHRS and CDR2 YFSETQ. This CDR3 is 15 amino acids long. Full variable domain (rest looked up from reference TRBV5-1 and TRBJ2-1): KAGVTQTPRYLIKTRGQQVTLSCSPISGHRSVSWYQQTPGQGLQFLFEYFSETQRNKGNFPGRFSGRQFSNSRSEMNVSTLELGDSALYLCASSSSGGSYNEQFFGPGTRLTVL.

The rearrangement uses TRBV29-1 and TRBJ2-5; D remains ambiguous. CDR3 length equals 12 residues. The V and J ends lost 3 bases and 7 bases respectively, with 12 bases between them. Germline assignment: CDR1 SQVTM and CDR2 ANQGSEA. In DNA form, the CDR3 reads TGCAGCGTTGATGCATTGTCAGGGACCCAGTACTTC. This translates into CSVDALSGTQYF.

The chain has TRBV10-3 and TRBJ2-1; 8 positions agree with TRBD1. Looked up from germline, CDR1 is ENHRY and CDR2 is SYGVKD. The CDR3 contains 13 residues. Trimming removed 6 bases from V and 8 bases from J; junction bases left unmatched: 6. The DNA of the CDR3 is TGTGCCATCAGCGGACAGGGATCAGATGAGCAGTTCTTC. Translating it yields CAISGQGSDEQFF.

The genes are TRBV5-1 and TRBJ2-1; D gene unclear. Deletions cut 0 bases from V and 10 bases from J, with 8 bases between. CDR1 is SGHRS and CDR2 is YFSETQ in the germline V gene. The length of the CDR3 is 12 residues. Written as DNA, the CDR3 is TGCGCCAGCAGCTTGGACAGCAACGAGCAGTTCTTC. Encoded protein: CASSLDSNEQFF.

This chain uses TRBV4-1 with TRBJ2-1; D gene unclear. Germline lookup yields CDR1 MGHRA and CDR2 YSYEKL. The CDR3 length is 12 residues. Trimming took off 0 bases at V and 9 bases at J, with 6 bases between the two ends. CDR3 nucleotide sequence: TGCGCCAGCAGCCAAGATGTTGGTGAGCAGTTCTTC. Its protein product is CASSQDVGEQFF.

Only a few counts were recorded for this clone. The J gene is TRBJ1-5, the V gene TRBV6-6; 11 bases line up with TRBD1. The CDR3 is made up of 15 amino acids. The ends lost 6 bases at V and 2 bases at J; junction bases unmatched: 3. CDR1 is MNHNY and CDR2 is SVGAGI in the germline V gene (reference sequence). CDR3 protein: CASSSGQGGNQPQHF. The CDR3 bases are TGTGCCAGCAGCTCGGGACAGGGGGGCAATCAGCCCCAGCATTTT.

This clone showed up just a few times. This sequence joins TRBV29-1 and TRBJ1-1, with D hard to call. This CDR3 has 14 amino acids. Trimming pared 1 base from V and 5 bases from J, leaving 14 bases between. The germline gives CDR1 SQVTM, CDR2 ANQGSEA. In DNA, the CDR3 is TGCAGCGTTGAAGGGAGATTACAACAAACTGAAGCTTTCTTT. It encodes CSVEGRLQQTEAFF. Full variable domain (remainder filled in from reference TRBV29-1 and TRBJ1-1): SAVISQKPSRDICQRGTSLTIQCQVDSQVTMMFWYRQQPGQSLTLIATANQGSEATYESGFVIDKFPISRPNLTFSTLTVSNMSPEDSSIYLCSVEGRLQQTEAFFGQGTRLTVV.

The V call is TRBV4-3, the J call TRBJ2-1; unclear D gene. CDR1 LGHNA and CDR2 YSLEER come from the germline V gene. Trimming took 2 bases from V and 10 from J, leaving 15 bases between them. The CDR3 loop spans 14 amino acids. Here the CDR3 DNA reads TGCGCCAGCAGCCAATCCCCTGGGGTTGGGGAGCAGTTCTTC. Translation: CASSQSPGVGEQFF.

CDR3 in DNA: TGTGCCAGCACCCCTCTCGGAAACACTGAAGCTTTCTTT. Amino acid sequence: CASTPLGNTEAFF. V and J are TRBV6-5 and TRBJ1-1; D ambiguous. This CDR3 region has 13 residues. From germline, CDR1 is MNHEY and CDR2 SVGAGI. Trimming left V 7 bases short and J 2 bases short, with 11 bases between.

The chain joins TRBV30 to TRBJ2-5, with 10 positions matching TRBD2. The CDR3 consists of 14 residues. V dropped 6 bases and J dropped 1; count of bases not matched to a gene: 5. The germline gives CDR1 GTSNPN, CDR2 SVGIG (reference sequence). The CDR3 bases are TGTGCCTGCTCTAGCGGGGGCCTCCAAGAGACCCAGTACTTC. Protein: CACSSGGLQETQYF.

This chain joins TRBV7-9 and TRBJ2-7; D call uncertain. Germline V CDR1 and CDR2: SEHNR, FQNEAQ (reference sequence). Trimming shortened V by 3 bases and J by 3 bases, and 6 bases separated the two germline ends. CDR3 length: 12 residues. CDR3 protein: CASSFHDYEQYF. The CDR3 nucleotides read TGTGCCAGCAGCTTTCATGACTACGAGCAGTACTTC.

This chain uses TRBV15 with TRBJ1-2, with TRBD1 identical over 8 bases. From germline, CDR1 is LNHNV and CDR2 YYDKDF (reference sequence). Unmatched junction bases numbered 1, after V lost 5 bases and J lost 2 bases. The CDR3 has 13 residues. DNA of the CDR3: TGTGCCACCAGCCGGGACAGGAACTATGGCTACACCTTC. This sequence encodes CATSRDRNYGYTF.

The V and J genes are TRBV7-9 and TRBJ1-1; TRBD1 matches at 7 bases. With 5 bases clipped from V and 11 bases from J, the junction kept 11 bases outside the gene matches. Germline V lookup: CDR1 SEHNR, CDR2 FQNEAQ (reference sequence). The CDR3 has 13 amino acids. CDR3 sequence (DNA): TGTGCCAGCAGCACAGGGGATAAGCAAAAGGCTTTCTTT. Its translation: CASSTGDKQKAFF.

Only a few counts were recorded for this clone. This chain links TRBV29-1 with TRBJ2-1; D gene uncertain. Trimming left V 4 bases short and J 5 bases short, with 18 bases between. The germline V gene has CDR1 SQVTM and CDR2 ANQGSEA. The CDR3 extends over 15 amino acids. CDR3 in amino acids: CSVAQQAGLNNEQFF. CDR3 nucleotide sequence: TGCAGCGTTGCCCAGCAAGCAGGCCTGAACAATGAGCAGTTCTTC.

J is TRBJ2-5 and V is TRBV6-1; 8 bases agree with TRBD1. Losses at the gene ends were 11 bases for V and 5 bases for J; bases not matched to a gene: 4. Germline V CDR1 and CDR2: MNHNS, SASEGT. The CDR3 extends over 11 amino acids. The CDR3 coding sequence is TGTGCCCACAGACAGGGGGAGACCCAGTACTTC. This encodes CAHRQGETQYF.